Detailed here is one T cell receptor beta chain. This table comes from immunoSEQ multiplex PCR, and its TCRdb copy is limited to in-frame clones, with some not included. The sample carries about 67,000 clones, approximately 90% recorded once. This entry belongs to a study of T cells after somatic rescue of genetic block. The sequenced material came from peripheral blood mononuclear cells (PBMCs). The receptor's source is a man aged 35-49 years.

CDR3 in amino acids: CASSLRKNTEAFF. DNA for the CDR3: TGTGCCAGCAGTTTAAGAAAGAACACTGAAGCTTTCTTT. This chain joins TRBV27 and TRBJ1-1; unclear D gene. This CDR3 has 13 amino acids. Germline-derived CDR1 and CDR2 are MNHEY and SMNVEV (reference sequence). V was trimmed by 2 bases and J by 1 base, leaving 5 bases between them.